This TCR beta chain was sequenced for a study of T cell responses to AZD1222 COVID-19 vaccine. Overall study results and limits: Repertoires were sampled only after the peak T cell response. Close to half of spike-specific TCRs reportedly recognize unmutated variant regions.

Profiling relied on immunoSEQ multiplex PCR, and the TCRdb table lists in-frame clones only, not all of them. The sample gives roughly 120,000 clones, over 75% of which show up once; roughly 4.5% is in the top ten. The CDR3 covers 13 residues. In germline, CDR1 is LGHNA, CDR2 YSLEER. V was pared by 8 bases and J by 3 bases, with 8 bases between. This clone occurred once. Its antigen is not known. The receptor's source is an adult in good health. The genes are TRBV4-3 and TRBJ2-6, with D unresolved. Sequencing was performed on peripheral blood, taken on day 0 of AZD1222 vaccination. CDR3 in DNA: TGCGCCAGCGGGTACTTTGGGGCCAACGTCCTGACTTTC. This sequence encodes CASGYFGANVLTF.